This T cell receptor beta chain was retrieved from a study of a mutant IDH1 vaccine in newly diagnosed glioma. Across the whole study: Pretreatment consisted of radiotherapy, temozolomide, or both, with most receiving both.

With 5 bases removed from V and 8 bases from J, the gap between germline ends came to 18 bases. Germline values: CDR1 MGHDK, CDR2 SYGVNS. This CDR3 contains 15 residues. Profiled with immunoSEQ multiplex PCR; TCRdb holds only in-frame clones, not every one. The data show about 34,000 clones, around 80% seen once. Time point of the sample: baseline, week 1 (first vaccination visit). Treatment of the sample: pre-vaccination baseline after standard-of-care therapy. This chain connects TRBV25-1 to TRBJ1-4, with no clear D. This sample comprised peripheral blood mononuclear cells (PBMCs), obtained from a glioma patient treated with radiotherapy, temozolomide or both. This receptor was identified in a man over 45 with glioma. Some clones in this sample may be carry-over from other donors' samples. The CDR3 nucleotides read TGTGCCAGCAGTATCCGTGAGGTTTTTGAGGAAAAACTGTTTTTT. This sequence encodes CASSIREVFEEKLFF.